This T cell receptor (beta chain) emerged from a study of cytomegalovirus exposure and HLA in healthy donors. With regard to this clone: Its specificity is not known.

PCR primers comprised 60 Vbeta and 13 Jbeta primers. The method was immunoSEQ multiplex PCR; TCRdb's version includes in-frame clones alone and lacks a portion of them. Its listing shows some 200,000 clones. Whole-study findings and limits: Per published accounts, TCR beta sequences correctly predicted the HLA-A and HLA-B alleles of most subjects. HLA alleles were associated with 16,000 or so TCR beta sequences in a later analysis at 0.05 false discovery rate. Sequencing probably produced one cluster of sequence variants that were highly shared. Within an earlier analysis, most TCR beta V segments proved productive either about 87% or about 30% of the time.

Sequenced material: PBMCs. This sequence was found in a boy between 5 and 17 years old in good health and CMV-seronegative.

The CDR3 loop is CASSLSGLWAEAFF. Here the CDR3 DNA reads TGTGCCAGCAGTTTATCGGGACTTTGGGCTGAAGCTTTCTTT. This chain joins TRBV27 and TRBJ1-1; D may be TRBD1 (5 bases). V shed 0 bases and J shed 6 bases, with 11 bases lying between them. Looked up from germline, CDR1 is MNHEY and CDR2 is SMNVEV (reference sequence). The CDR3 is 14 amino acids.